This TCR beta chain was recorded in a study of T cells expressing NK-cell markers. TCRdb reprocessed the 5' RACE reads and keeps a single row for each CDR3 protein, giving no DNA. The sample's table shows a few hundred thousand distinct CDR3 sequences. Study-level points and caveats: Roughly 6 donors had dominant NKG2C+ clonotypes that comprised roughly 1.0-7.0% of their CD8+ T cells. A few donors likewise had their CD3+CD56-NKG2C+ fraction led by these clonotypes.

As concerns this clonotype: Its antigen is not known.

This CDR3 comprises 17 residues. Sequenced material: blood T cells: a sorted CD56 or NKG2C T cell subset, CD4+ or CD8+ T cells, or bulk PBMC T cells (not recorded which). The TCR was taken from a man aged 18-75 years in good health. J is TRBJ2-2 and V is TRBV12-3 or TRBV12-4; TCRdb names TRBD1, which stays unverified in the absence of DNA. This CDR3 reads CASRIPHRGENTGELFF.